The 22 T cell receptor beta chains below all came from one sample that was sequenced in a study of shared clonotypes between healthy human individuals. The protocol was immunoSEQ multiplex PCR, while the TCRdb copy is restricted to in-frame clones and leaves out a portion. The sample contains approximately 2,300,000 clones, around 90% of which appear only once. The specimen was naive CD4+ T cells from PBMCs. Subset reported: CD45RA+ positively selected. These receptors all stem from a man in his late teens or twenties in good health. Some clones in this sample may be carry-over from other donors' samples.

V usage is TRBV28 and J usage is TRBJ1-1; D is unresolved. CDR3 size: 13 residues. Trimming shortened V by 3 bases and J by 5 bases, and 10 bases separated the two germline ends. The germline V gene encodes CDR1 MDHEN and CDR2 SYDVKM. CDR3 loop: CASSFPKGTEAFF. CDR3 nucleotides: TGTGCCAGCAGTTTCCCCAAAGGGACTGAAGCTTTCTTT.

V and J are TRBV25-1 and TRBJ2-7, with 11 bases that match TRBD1. This CDR3 is 15 amino acids long. The V gene's germline CDR1 is MGHDK and CDR2 SYGVNS. V trimming: 2 bases; J trimming: 5 bases; junction bases outside the gene matches: 5. Here the CDR3 reads CASSELRTGGHEQYF. In DNA, the CDR3 is TGTGCCAGCAGTGAACTGAGGACAGGGGGCCACGAGCAGTACTTC.

The rearrangement joins TRBV7-9 to TRBJ2-1, with 11 bases fitting TRBD2. The CDR3 runs to 15 residues. Germline V gene data show CDR1 as SEHNR and CDR2 as FQNEAQ (reference sequence). After removal of 5 bases from V and 5 bases from J, the junction contained 5 bases not matched to a gene. In DNA, the CDR3 is TGTGCCAGCAGCCGACTAGCGGGGACCAACAATGAGCAGTTCTTC. It is translated as CASSRLAGTNNEQFF.

The chain carries TRBV5-1 and TRBJ2-2, with 9 positions matching TRBD1. The length of the CDR3 is 16 residues. Per the germline V gene, CDR1 is SGHRS and CDR2 is YFSETQ. After removal of 3 bases from V and 0 bases from J, the junction contained 3 bases not matched to a gene. CDR3 in amino acids: CASSWDRATNTGELFF. CDR3 nucleotide sequence: TGCGCCAGCAGCTGGGACAGGGCCACGAACACCGGGGAGCTGTTTTTT.

In the case of this clone: A read error may produce the germline difference seen at one junction end. In nucleotides, the CDR3 is TGTGCCAGCAGCGTAGGGTCTGGGGGGCTGTTTTTT. This sequence encodes CASSVGSGGLFF. V usage is TRBV9 and J usage is TRBJ2-2, with D tentatively TRBD1 or TRBD2 (5 bases each). The CDR3 is made up of 12 amino acids. Germline values: CDR1 SGDLS, CDR2 YYNGEE. Looking up the rest from reference TRBV9 and TRBJ2-2 gives the full variable domain: DSGVTQTPKHLITATGQRVTLRCSPRSGDLSVYWYQQSLDQGLQFLIQYYNGEERAKGNILERFSAQQFPDLHSELNLSSLELGDSALYFCASSVGSGGLFFGEGSRLTVL.

Comment on this clone: This sample includes further DNA sequences coding for the same CDR3. V gene TRBV18 combines with J gene TRBJ1-5; 9 positions agree with TRBD1. Germline V gives CDR1 KGHSH, CDR2 LQKENI. V trimming: 6 bases; J trimming: 6 bases; junction bases outside the gene matches: 6. CDR3 length: 14 amino acids. CDR3 DNA: TGTGCCAGCTCGCCGGGACAGGGTGTTCAGCCCCAGCATTTT. Translation gives CASSPGQGVQPQHF.

The chain employs TRBV6-5 and TRBJ2-2; 8 positions match TRBD1. Trimming took 5 bases from V and 5 from J; bases not matched to a gene: 7. There are 15 residues in the CDR3. Germline loops: CDR1 MNHEY, CDR2 SVGAGI. The CDR3 reads CASSTRGRGTGELFF. CDR3 DNA: TGTGCCAGCAGTACCAGGGGGCGCGGAACCGGGGAGCTGTTTTTT.

This chain's CDR3 is CASSPPVAGGITDTQYF. The CDR3 DNA reads TGCGCCAGCAGCCCACCTGTGGCGGGAGGCATCACAGATACGCAGTATTTT. This sequence joins TRBV5-1 and TRBJ2-3; TRBD2 matches 8 bases. After removal of 4 bases from V and 2 bases from J, the junction contained 12 bases not matched to a gene. Germline loops: CDR1 SGHRS, CDR2 YFSETQ. The CDR3 contains 17 residues.

This chain connects TRBV6-1 to TRBJ2-1; 9 bases map to TRBD1. The CDR3 loop spans 15 amino acids. Looked up from germline, CDR1 is MNHNS and CDR2 is SASEGT. The junction had 8 bases not matched to a gene; V was cut back by 3 bases and J by 8 bases. This CDR3 is CASSDPGTGMDEQFF. The CDR3 nucleotides read TGTGCCAGCAGTGACCCCGGGACAGGGATGGATGAGCAGTTCTTC.

This clone has only one observation. The V gene is TRBV2, the J gene TRBJ2-7, with D maybe TRBD2 (5 bases). Trimming stripped 6 bases from V and 2 bases from J, with 11 bases between. Germline CDR1 is SNHLY and CDR2 is FYNNEI. The CDR3 has 13 amino acids. CDR3 amino acids: CASREDLTYEQYF. The CDR3 coding sequence is TGTGCCAGCAGAGAGGACTTAACCTACGAGCAGTACTTC. Using reference TRBV2 and TRBJ2-7 for the parts outside the CDR3, the full variable domain is EPEVTQTPSHQVTQMGQEVILRCVPISNHLYFYWYRQILGQKVEFLVSFYNNEISEKSEIFDDQFSVERPDGSNFTLKIRSTKLEDSAMYFCASREDLTYEQYFGPGTRLTVT.

This clone was found once. The V and J genes are TRBV19 and TRBJ1-5; D perhaps matches TRBD1 (5 bases). The CDR3 contains 13 residues. Germline V CDR1 and CDR2: LNHDA, SQIVND (reference sequence). The V end was cut by 4 bases, the J end by 9 bases, with 13 bases between. The CDR3 bases are TGTGCCAGTAGTAACAGGCACGGGTTGCCCCAGCATTTT. It yields the protein CASSNRHGLPQHF.

The rearrangement uses TRBV28 and TRBJ2-3; TRBD1 agrees at 9 bases. The V and J ends lost 7 bases and 4 bases, in that order; junction bases with no gene match: 12. The V gene's germline CDR1 is MDHEN and CDR2 SYDVKM. This CDR3 region has 16 residues. The CDR3 reads CASTLGGQGQSDTQYF. The CDR3 region has the DNA TGTGCCAGCACCTTAGGGGGACAGGGTCAGTCAGATACGCAGTATTTT.

CDR3 DNA sequence: TGTGCCAGCAGTTTCGGACAGGGGGCTAATGAAGCTTTCTTT. It encodes CASSFGQGANEAFF. The chain employs TRBV6-6 and TRBJ1-1, with TRBD1 identical over 11 bases. V lost 4 bases, J lost 7 bases, and 5 bases stayed unmatched. The length of the CDR3 is 14 residues. Germline V lookup: CDR1 MNHNY, CDR2 SVGAGI (reference sequence).

A few counts support this clone. CDR3 sequence (DNA): TGCGCCAGCAGCTTGGAGGGGTTTGGTGAAGCTTTCTTT. It yields the protein CASSLEGFGEAFF. J is TRBJ1-1 and V is TRBV5-1; D might be TRBD1 (5 bases). CDR1 and CDR2 from the germline V gene are SGHRS and YFSETQ. The V end was cut by 0 bases, the J end by 7 bases, with 10 bases between. The CDR3 sequence is 13 residues long.

The chain combines TRBV5-1 with TRBJ1-4; the D gene is possibly TRBD1 (5 bases). Trimming cost V 2 bases and J 8 bases, with 13 bases left between them. Germline assignment: CDR1 SGHRS and CDR2 YFSETQ. CDR3 length: 14 amino acids. In DNA, the CDR3 is TGCGCCAGCAGCTTTAGTGCAGGGTGGGAAAAACTGTTTTTT. Its translation is CASSFSAGWEKLFF. Drawing the rest from reference TRBV5-1 and TRBJ1-4, the complete variable domain is KAGVTQTPRYLIKTRGQQVTLSCSPISGHRSVSWYQQTPGQGLQFLFEYFSETQRNKGNFPGRFSGRQFSNSRSEMNVSTLELGDSALYLCASSFSAGWEKLFFGSGTQLSVL.

This chain links TRBV2 with TRBJ1-4, with TRBD1 matching over 9 bases. This CDR3 is built from 16 residues. The V and J ends lost 8 bases and 3 bases, in that order; junction bases with no gene match: 10. Germline V gene sequence: CDR1 SNHLY, CDR2 FYNNEI. The chain's CDR3 is CASRLGTGPPNEKLFF. For the CDR3, the DNA is TGTGCCAGCCGACTAGGGACAGGGCCCCCTAATGAAAAACTGTTTTTT.

The chain employs TRBV18 and TRBJ1-4, with TRBD1 identical over 8 bases. Germline trimming cut 5 bases from V and 6 bases from J; bases unmatched to any gene: 8. Germline CDR1 reads KGHSH; CDR2 reads LQKENI. This CDR3 contains 15 residues. The CDR3 region is CASSSPGGTDEKLFF. CDR3 nucleotide sequence: TGTGCCAGCTCATCCCCAGGGGGCACCGATGAAAAACTGTTTTTT.

The chain combines TRBV5-4 with TRBJ1-6; TRBD1 aligns across 11 bases. The junction had 2 bases not matched to a gene; V was cut back by 4 bases and J by 8 bases. The length of the CDR3 is 14 residues. Germline lookup yields CDR1 SGHNT and CDR2 YYREEE (reference sequence). In DNA form, the CDR3 reads TGTGCCAGCAGCCAGGGACAGGGGGATTCACCCCTCCACTTT. Residues: CASSQGQGDSPLHF.

This clone was detected only once. The chain is built from TRBV5-1 and TRBJ2-1; D possibly matches TRBD1 or TRBD2 (5 bases each). Germline CDR1 is SGHRS and CDR2 is YFSETQ. This CDR3 comprises 13 residues. V lost 0 bases and J 10 bases, leaving 11 bases between the germline ends. The CDR3 nucleotides read TGCGCCAGCAGCTTGGCGGGGACGAGGGAGCAGTTCTTC. It yields the protein CASSLAGTREQFF.

This chain connects TRBV7-2 to TRBJ2-7, with 9 positions matching TRBD2. The CDR3 is made up of 15 amino acids. CDR1 and CDR2 (germline): SGHTA, FQGNSA. J lost 2 bases, V lost 1 base, and 3 bases had no gene match. CDR3 loop: CASSLGLAATYEQYF. The CDR3 DNA reads TGTGCCAGCAGCTTAGGACTAGCGGCAACCTACGAGCAGTACTTC.

Written as DNA, the CDR3 is TGTGCCAGCAGCGTAGGGGGGACAGACACGTGGGAGCAGTACTTC. Its protein is CASSVGGTDTWEQYF. J is TRBJ2-7 and V is TRBV9, with 7 positions matching TRBD1. V dropped 0 bases and J dropped 7; count of bases not matched to a gene: 10. The V gene's germline CDR1 is SGDLS and CDR2 YYNGEE. The CDR3 loop spans 15 amino acids.

The V and J genes are TRBV7-7 and TRBJ2-5; 11 bases match TRBD2. The CDR3 sequence is 15 residues long. CDR1 and CDR2 (germline): SSHAT, FNYEAQ (reference sequence). V lost 4 bases, J lost 5 bases, and 6 bases stayed unmatched. For the CDR3, the DNA is TGTGCCAGCAGCTCTACTAGCGGGAGTTGGGAGACCCAGTACTTC. This sequence encodes CASSSTSGSWETQYF. Based on the CDR3 plus reference TRBV7-7 and TRBJ2-5, the full variable domain is GAGVSQSPRYKVTKRGQDVTLRCDPISSHATLYWYQQALGQGPEFLTYFNYEAQPDKSGLPSDRFSAERPEGSISTLTIQRTEQRDSAMYRCASSSTSGSWETQYFGPGTRLLVL.